Listed below are T cell receptor beta chains from one sample, sequenced in a study of CXCR3-negative and CXCR3-positive naive CD8 T cells. From the 5' RACE reads, TCRdb lists one entry per CDR3 protein and no DNA. With around 26,000 distinct CDR3 sequences in the sample, the ten largest clones hold 2.5% to 3%. The sample was naive CXCR3- CD8+ T cells from blood. The source of these receptors is a human donor in good health. Some clones in this sample may be carry-over from other donors' samples. CDR3s include the opening cysteine and the closing phenylalanine or tryptophan. Fields, in order: J gene, clone size, V gene, CDR3 protein. The size of a clone is reported for some rows only, either as once, few or many, or as a class for expanded clones.

TRBJ2-3,.,TRBV6-5,CASSPGAENTDTQYF
TRBJ2-7,.,TRBV12-3/TRBV12-4,CASSVQGSSYEQYF
TRBJ1-1,medium-sized,TRBV7-3,CASSPRHGTEAFF
TRBJ1-1,.,TRBV27,CASNKIDSPTEAFF
TRBJ2-7,medium-sized,TRBV12-3/TRBV12-4,CASSSISYEQYF
TRBJ1-1,.,TRBV10-3,CAISEKGGGNTEAFF
TRBJ2-1,.,TRBV7-3,CASSPAGGSYNEQFF
TRBJ2-7,.,TRBV5-1,CASSGTYEQYF
TRBJ2-3,.,TRBV6-2/TRBV6-3,CASSYEGAVTDTQYF
TRBJ2-7,.,TRBV12-3/TRBV12-4,CASSFGLAGGLVEQYF
TRBJ2-7,.,TRBV3-1,CASSQRAGYSYEQYF
TRBJ2-7,.,TRBV6-6,CASSLRAGWEQYF
TRBJ2-7,.,TRBV7-9,CASSFGTYEQYF
TRBJ2-1,.,TRBV5-1,CASKTHPDNEQFF
TRBJ1-2,.,TRBV29-1,CSVEEGAQHYGYTF
TRBJ2-7,medium-sized,TRBV2,CASSQGRGYEQYF
TRBJ1-5,.,TRBV20-1,CSARELGRNSNQPQHF
TRBJ2-7,.,TRBV5-1,CASSLAGTGIPSHLYEQYF
TRBJ2-7,.,TRBV5-6,CASGRPLYNDDYEQYF
TRBJ1-2,.,TRBV29-1,CSVEPWGGYGYTF
TRBJ2-1,.,TRBV29-1,CSVEDTGTSGALEQFF
TRBJ2-7,.,TRBV20-1,CSARDSDGIYEQYF
TRBJ1-5,.,TRBV28,CASSLMGYSNQPQHF
TRBJ2-7,medium-sized,TRBV4-3,CASSQDRFNTGLFDEQYF
TRBJ2-3,.,TRBV7-9,CASSNTPGVSQITQYF
TRBJ2-1,medium-sized,TRBV7-2,CASSSHGGPGNEQFF
TRBJ2-7,.,TRBV7-2,CASSSRLAGTYEQYF
TRBJ2-5,.,TRBV28,CASSFPGGQETQYF
TRBJ2-1,.,TRBV3-1,CASSQTSGGYNEQFF